These 2 T cell receptor beta chains came from one sample sequenced in a study of blood T cell repertoires in COVID-19. TCRdb's table, derived via immunoSEQ multiplex PCR, lists solely in-frame clones and lacks some. The profile shows fewer than 85,000 clones, 70% to 75% of them singletons. The sample was peripheral blood. Receptors originate from an older woman with acute or convalescent COVID-19.

The chain combines TRBV3-1 (or the pseudogene TRBV3-2) with TRBJ1-2, with no clear D. The CDR3 contains 16 residues. V lost 0 bases, J lost 6 bases, and 17 bases lay in between. CDR1 is LGHDT and CDR2 is YNNKEL in the germline V gene (reference sequence). The CDR3, as DNA: TGTGCCAGCAGCCAAGAGATGACGGGAGGGAACGATGGCTACACCTTC. This codes for CASSQEMTGGNDGYTF.

The chain employs TRBV11-2 and TRBJ2-3; 12 positions match TRBD2. V was pared by 1 base and J by 5 bases, with 10 bases of the junction left unmatched. In germline, CDR1 is SGHAT, CDR2 FQNNGV. The CDR3 has 18 residues. Written as DNA, the CDR3 is TGTGCCAGCAGCTTAGTGGGACTAGCGGGTTCTGGTGGAGATACGCAGTATTTT. Protein: CASSLVGLAGSGGDTQYF.